This TCR beta chain derives from a study of T-cell memory formation after mild COVID-19. For the study at large: The TCR clusters were mostly specific to one donor.

Study-wide results and caveats: Contracting CD4+ clones sat mainly in CM and EM; CD8+ in EMRA. Proof of SARS-CoV-2 specificity was absent for the second-wave clones that crested on day 37.

CDR1 and CDR2 from the germline V gene are MNHEY and SVGAGI. V lost 6 bases, J lost 4 bases, and 3 bases stayed unmatched. This CDR3 has 15 amino acids. There are a few counts of this clonotype. The antigen is undetermined. TCRdb re-analysed the 5' RACE reads in MiXCR, keeping a single row per CDR3 protein. The sample consists of approximately 260,000 distinct CDR3 sequences, 16% of them appearing once. The sequenced material came from PBMCs or a T cell subset sorted from them (not recorded which). The genes are TRBV6-5 and TRBJ2-2; TRBD2 matches 12 bases. This receptor was identified in a man aged 18 to 29 who had mild COVID-19 (a few samples of this study predate the infection). Cell type and time point are not known. This chain's CDR3 is CASSGLAGTTGELFF. CDR3 nucleotides: TGTGCCAGCAGCGGACTAGCGGGGACCACCGGGGAGCTGTTTTTT.